The entry that follows covers one TCR beta chain sequence. This sample was included in a study of cytomegalovirus exposure and HLA in healthy donors. There are 16 residues in the CDR3. Germline-derived CDR1 and CDR2 are SEHNR and FQNEAQ (reference sequence). V lost 4 bases, J lost 4 bases, and 16 bases lay in between. PCR employed 60 Vbeta and 13 Jbeta primers. Profiling relied on immunoSEQ multiplex PCR, and the TCRdb table lists in-frame clones only, not all of them. The repertoire holds nearly 200,000 clones, with 82% as singletons. The chain couples TRBV7-9 to TRBJ1-4; no clear D gene. Sequencing was done on a sample of PBMCs. The sequence came from a boy under 10 years old in good health and CMV-seronegative. The CDR3 protein is CASSSDYGRLNEKLFF. The CDR3 bases are TGTGCCAGCAGCTCCGACTACGGGAGACTTAATGAAAAACTGTTTTTT.